This T cell receptor (beta chain) was sequenced during a study of T cells expressing NK-cell markers. Turning to the study itself: HCMV seropositivity marked most of the eight sequenced donors; one was seronegative.

TCRdb reprocessed the 5' RACE reads; each CDR3 protein has one entry and no DNA is given. The sample includes about 410,000 distinct CDR3 sequences. Points on this clonotype: No antigen is known for it.

Germline CDR1 and CDR2: SGHAT and FQNNGV. The CDR3 length is 15 residues. General study points: Leadership of the CD3+CD56-NKG2C+ fraction also belonged to these clonotypes in a handful of donors.

The sequence was obtained from a woman aged 50 to 60 in good health. The J gene is TRBJ2-2, the V gene TRBV11-2; TCRdb returns TRBD1, unconfirmable since there is no DNA. Sequencing input: blood T cells: a sorted CD56 or NKG2C T cell subset, CD4+ or CD8+ T cells, or bulk PBMC T cells (not recorded which). CDR3 sequence: CASSRRERDTGELFF.